A selection of T cell receptor beta chains follows, all from one sample in a study of siplizumab effects on memory and regulatory T cells. These TCRs' antigens remain unknown. Libraries were prepared by immunoSEQ multiplex PCR; TCRdb keeps only in-frame clonotypes and omits some of them. Among 750 to 950 clones listed, roughly 70% were seen once. Sequencing input: CFSE-low (dividing) CD4+ T cells sorted from an allogeneic mixed lymphocyte reaction. The source of these receptors is a human donor in good health; the cells came from an allogeneic mixed lymphocyte reaction. Some clones in this sample may be carry-over from other donors' samples. CDR3s leave out the opening cysteine and the closing phenylalanine or tryptophan. The D gene is left open where the match is weak.

v_gene	d_gene	j_gene	CDR3aa
TRBV6-6	NA	TRBJ2-3	ASRTGRTYTDTQY
TRBV29-1	TRBD1	TRBJ2-1	SVPLDRGYNEQF
TRBV6-6	TRBD1	TRBJ1-1	ASSRRGVNTEAF
TRBV18	NA	TRBJ1-5	ASSEGYSNQPQH
TRBV6-6	NA	TRBJ2-3	ASSGEPTRAQY
TRBV9	TRBD2	TRBJ2-1	ASSVKAGGPDEQF
TRBV7-8	TRBD2	TRBJ2-1	ASSTLLAKSNEQF
TRBV6-6	NA	TRBJ1-2	ASSYTGTNYGYT
TRBV10-2	NA	TRBJ1-6	ASSALTVNNSPLH
TRBV7-9	TRBD2	TRBJ2-1	ASSTRTSGSRNEQF
TRBV6-5	NA	TRBJ2-7	ASSYRVTPPSYEQY
TRBV29-1	TRBD2	TRBJ2-7	SVWLAGKYSYEQY
TRBV11-2	NA	TRBJ2-5	ASSSHWVQETQY
TRBV11-2	NA	TRBJ1-2	ASSKESQGYT
TRBV6-5	NA	TRBJ2-5	ASRHGTAFRGAQY
TRBV4-1	TRBD1	TRBJ1-1	ASSLGQVMNTEAF
TRBV6-5	TRBD2	TRBJ2-5	ASSYRLAGETQY
TRBV6-6	NA	TRBJ1-5	ASSIGPGDQPQH
TRBV18	TRBD1	TRBJ2-7	ASSQTTGTGSSYEQY
TRBV5-1	TRBD2	TRBJ2-7	ASSFSLTSGISIPYEQY
TRBV18	NA	TRBJ2-3	ASSLTRLSSTDTQY
TRBV28	NA	TRBJ1-5	ASSTGNQPQH
TRBV11-2	TRBD1	TRBJ1-1	ASSPGGRGRRNTEAF
TRBV6-5	NA	TRBJ2-5	ASSGGRGGETQY
TRBV7-6	NA	TRBJ2-7	ASSFLPGQTYEEQY
TRBV28	NA	TRBJ1-6	ASSQSHAPLH
TRBV4-1	NA	TRBJ2-2	ASSQVLSAGYTGELF
TRBV7-8	TRBD2	TRBJ2-7	ASSLGRTSGSLDEQY
TRBV11-1	NA	TRBJ2-5	ASFSETQY
TRBV30	TRBD1	TRBJ1-2	AWSSGGQPYGYT